The 22 T cell receptor beta chains reported below all come from one sample, sequenced in a study of blood T cell repertoires in COVID-19. Profiling relied on immunoSEQ multiplex PCR, and the TCRdb table lists in-frame clones only, not all of them. This table holds roughly 230,000 clones, around 82% found once. Sequencing input: peripheral blood. These receptors were collected from a woman over 75 with acute or convalescent COVID-19.

This chain links TRBV5-5 with TRBJ2-1; 9 bases are shared with TRBD2. Germline V gene lookup returns CDR1 SGHKS and CDR2 YYEKEE (reference sequence). Trimming at V came to 0 bases and at J to 7 bases, leaving 8 bases not matched to a gene. The CDR3 consists of 16 residues. CDR3 residues: CASSLVGGGARNEQFF. The DNA for the CDR3 is TGTGCCAGCAGCTTGGTTGGCGGGGGGGCGCGGAATGAGCAGTTCTTC. The full variable domain, completed using reference TRBV5-5 and TRBJ2-1, is DAGVTQSPTHLIKTRGQQVTLRCSPISGHKSVSWYQQVLGQGPQFIFQYYEKEERGRGNFPDRFSARQFPNYSSELNVNALLLGDSALYLCASSLVGGGARNEQFFGPGTRLTVL.

The V gene is TRBV7-2, the J gene TRBJ2-2; a possible D gene is TRBD2 (5 bases). The ends were cut back, 4 bases at V and 0 bases at J, with 9 bases in the middle. Per germline, CDR1 SGHTA and CDR2 FQGNSA. The CDR3 totals 15 residues. CDR3 coding DNA: TGTGCCAGCAGCTCGGCGGGCTCGAACACCGGGGAGCTGTTTTTT. Amino acids: CASSSAGSNTGELFF.

This sequence joins TRBV5-1 and TRBJ1-4, with 10 bases matching TRBD1. The V and J ends lost 4 bases and 8 bases, in that order; junction bases with no gene match: 8. The V gene's germline CDR1 is SGHRS and CDR2 YFSETQ. CDR3 length: 15 residues. CDR3 residues: CASSLPGTGAEKLFF. DNA of the CDR3: TGCGCCAGCAGCCTACCCGGGACAGGGGCGGAAAAACTGTTTTTT. The full variable domain, its missing parts supplied by reference TRBV5-1 and TRBJ1-4, is KAGVTQTPRYLIKTRGQQVTLSCSPISGHRSVSWYQQTPGQGLQFLFEYFSETQRNKGNFPGRFSGRQFSNSRSEMNVSTLELGDSALYLCASSLPGTGAEKLFFGSGTQLSVL.

This clone appeared once. The V call is TRBV2, the J call TRBJ1-1, with 7 bases aligning to TRBD1. There are 13 residues in the CDR3. Germline lookup yields CDR1 SNHLY and CDR2 FYNNEI. J lost 9 bases, V lost 3 bases, and 7 bases had no gene match. Written as DNA, the CDR3 is TGTGCCAGCAGTGACCTCAGGGGGAGTCAAGCTTTCTTT. It encodes CASSDLRGSQAFF.

The chain recombines TRBV19 with TRBJ1-2; 7 nucleotides line up with TRBD1. There are 15 residues in the CDR3. Per the germline V gene, CDR1 is LNHDA and CDR2 is SQIVND (reference sequence). The ends lost 6 bases at V and 2 bases at J; junction bases unmatched: 9. The CDR3 bases are TGTGCCAGTAGCCAGGGACAGTTGAACAACTATGGCTACACCTTC. Translating gives CASSQGQLNNYGYTF.

The chain recombines TRBV19 with TRBJ2-3, with TRBD1 matching over 10 bases. The CDR3 sequence is 16 residues long. Looked up from germline, CDR1 is LNHDA and CDR2 is SQIVND (reference sequence). V lost 4 bases, J lost 4 bases, and 8 bases stayed unmatched. As DNA, the CDR3 is TGTGCCAGTAGTACTAGACAGGGGGCGAGGGCAGATACGCAGTATTTT. Translated: CASSTRQGARADTQYF.

CDR3 region: CASSERTGDRGELFF. DNA for the CDR3: TGTGCCAGCAGTGAGCGGACAGGGGATCGCGGGGAGCTGTTTTTT. The J gene is TRBJ2-2, the V gene TRBV2; TRBD1 matches 9 bases. Germline-derived CDR1 and CDR2 are SNHLY and FYNNEI. CDR3 length equals 15 residues. After removal of 3 bases from V and 7 bases from J, the junction contained 6 bases not matched to a gene.

The V and J genes are TRBV5-5 and TRBJ1-5; D is ambiguous. The CDR3 has 15 residues. CDR1 is SGHKS, CDR2 YYEKEE, per germline (reference sequence). V lost 5 bases to trimming and J lost 0 bases, with 12 bases between them. The CDR3 region is CASSPDGVSNQPQHF. CDR3 bases: TGTGCCAGCAGTCCCGACGGGGTTAGCAATCAGCCCCAGCATTTT.

For this clone: One junction end does not reproduce the germline sequence, and a read error may be involved. V and J are TRBV19 and TRBJ1-1; D is unresolved. The germline gives CDR1 LNHDA, CDR2 SQIVND (reference sequence). The CDR3 is made up of 10 amino acids. The CDR3 nucleotides read TGCGCGAGCGGGAACACTGAAGCTTTCTTT. Amino acids: CASGNTEAFF. Full variable domain (remainder filled in from reference TRBV19 and TRBJ1-1): DGGITQSPKYLFRKEGQNVTLSCEQNLNHDAMYWYRQDPGQGLRLIYYSQIVNDFQKGDIAEGYSVSREKKESFPLTVTSAQKNPTAFYLCASGNTEAFFGQGTRLTVV.

V usage is TRBV5-1 and J usage is TRBJ2-3; D is unclear. Between the trimmed V and J ends, which lost 2 bases and 5 bases, there was a span of 12 bases. The CDR3 extends over 14 amino acids. Germline V gives CDR1 SGHRS, CDR2 YFSETQ. The CDR3 DNA sequence: TGCGCCAGCAGCTTAAGGTCTACGGGAGATACGCAGTATTTT. It translates to CASSLRSTGDTQYF.

The gene calls are TRBV3-1 (or the pseudogene TRBV3-2) and TRBJ1-2, with unresolved D. V shed 0 bases and J shed 8 bases, with 10 bases lying between them. This CDR3 region has 13 residues. Germline-derived CDR1 and CDR2 are LGHDT and YNNKEL (reference sequence). The chain's CDR3 is CASSQDLLEGYTF. The DNA for the CDR3 is TGTGCCAGCAGCCAAGATCTACTGGAGGGCTACACCTTC.

The V and J genes are TRBV19 and TRBJ1-2, with 8 bases lining up with TRBD1. The CDR3 covers 13 residues. J was trimmed by 4 bases and V by 10 bases; bases with no gene match: 8. CDR1 is LNHDA, CDR2 SQIVND, per germline (reference sequence). CDR3 sequence (DNA): TGTGCCACCCGGACAGGGCAACCCTATGGCTACACCTTC. Protein sequence: CATRTGQPYGYTF.

This rearrangement joins TRBV5-6 to TRBJ1-5; 7 bases are a match to TRBD1. The CDR3 contains 15 residues. The germline gives CDR1 SGHDT, CDR2 YYEEEE. J was trimmed by 6 bases and V by 0 bases; bases with no gene match: 6. The CDR3 sequence: CASSLALAGGQPQHF. The CDR3 DNA is TGTGCCAGCAGCTTGGCCTTGGCAGGGGGTCAGCCCCAGCATTTT.

The rearrangement links TRBV7-2 to TRBJ1-2; 8 nucleotides line up with TRBD1. The CDR3 extends over 14 amino acids. The junction had 8 bases not matched to a gene; V was cut back by 4 bases and J by 7 bases. Germline CDR1 SGHTA, CDR2 FQGNSA. The CDR3 spells CASSSSGGRSGYTF. CDR3 DNA: TGTGCCAGCAGCTCCTCAGGGGGCCGGAGTGGCTACACCTTC. The variable domain in full, with the rest retrieved from reference TRBV7-2 and TRBJ1-2, is GAGVSQSPSNKVTEKGKDVELRCDPISGHTALYWYRQSLGQGLEFLIYFQGNSAPDKSGLPSDRFSAERTGGSVSTLTIQRTQQEDSAVYLCASSSSGGRSGYTFGSGTRLTVV.

This chain connects TRBV10-3 to TRBJ1-6; 8 nucleotides match TRBD1. CDR3 size: 13 residues. The V gene end was trimmed by 3 bases and the J gene end by 10 bases; junction bases not matched to a gene: 2. CDR1 and CDR2 from the germline V gene are ENHRY and SYGVKD. CDR3 sequence reads: CAISEQGDSPLHF. CDR3 coding DNA: TGTGCCATCAGTGAACAGGGGGACTCACCCCTCCACTTT.

This chain uses TRBV28 with TRBJ2-7, with a weak D call TRBD1 (6 bases). CDR3 size: 13 residues. The V gene's germline CDR1 is MDHEN and CDR2 SYDVKM. Trimming stripped 10 bases from V and 1 base from J, with 14 bases between. DNA for the CDR3: TGTGCCACCGTATTGACAGGTTCCTACGAGCAGTACTTC. Translating gives CATVLTGSYEQYF.

The genes are TRBV2 and TRBJ1-6; 7 bases map to TRBD1. J gave up 0 bases and V 5 bases, and 7 bases lay outside the gene matches. This CDR3 spans 17 amino acids. CDR1 and CDR2 (germline): SNHLY, FYNNEI. DNA for the CDR3: TGTGCCAGCAGTTTAGACAGGGAGAGCTCCTATAATTCACCCCTCCACTTT. Translating gives CASSLDRESSYNSPLHF. Full variable domain (remainder filled in from reference TRBV2 and TRBJ1-6): EPEVTQTPSHQVTQMGQEVILRCVPISNHLYFYWYRQILGQKVEFLVSFYNNEISEKSEIFDDQFSVERPDGSNFTLKIRSTKLEDSAMYFCASSLDRESSYNSPLHFGNGTRLTVT.

The chain recombines TRBV18 with TRBJ1-1; TRBD1 might be the D (6 bases). Germline values: CDR1 KGHSH, CDR2 LQKENI. The ends were cut back, 1 base at V and 1 base at J, with 10 bases in the middle. CDR3 length: 15 residues. CDR3 protein: CASSPQVRGNTEAFF. The CDR3 nucleotides are TGTGCCAGCTCACCACAAGTCAGGGGGAACACTGAAGCTTTCTTT. Full variable domain (rest looked up from reference TRBV18 and TRBJ1-1): NAGVMQNPRHLVRRRGQEARLRCSPMKGHSHVYWYRQLPEEGLKFMVYLQKENIIDESGMPKERFSAEFPKEGPSILRIQQVVRGDSAAYFCASSPQVRGNTEAFFGQGTRLTVV.

V is TRBV2 and J is TRBJ1-1; weak D call: TRBD1 (5 bases). This CDR3 spans 14 amino acids. In germline, CDR1 is SNHLY, CDR2 FYNNEI. Trimming took 4 bases from V and 1 from J, leaving 10 bases between them. CDR3 in amino acids: CASSVGGGNTEAFF. The CDR3 region has the DNA TGTGCCAGCAGTGTTGGGGGAGGGAACACTGAAGCTTTCTTT.

The J gene is TRBJ2-1, the V gene TRBV7-2, with TRBD2 matching over 8 bases. This CDR3 is 14 amino acids long. Germline CDR1 reads SGHTA; CDR2 reads FQGNSA. V lost 5 bases, J lost 3 bases, and 3 bases stayed unmatched. The CDR3 loop reads CASSAGTSYNEQFF. The DNA for the CDR3 is TGTGCCAGCAGCGCCGGGACTAGCTACAATGAGCAGTTCTTC.

This rearrangement joins TRBV18 to TRBJ2-7; TRBD1 agrees at 11 bases. CDR3 length: 16 residues. V lost 6 bases to trimming and J lost 1 base; unmatched junction nucleotides: 8. Per the germline V gene, CDR1 is KGHSH and CDR2 is LQKENI. In DNA, the CDR3 is TGTGCCAGCTCGCCCGGCCGGGACAGGGGGTCCTACGAGCAGTACTTC. Translation gives CASSPGRDRGSYEQYF.

V and J are TRBV12-3 or TRBV12-4 and TRBJ1-1, with TRBD1 as a possible D gene (5 bases). The CDR3 spans 13 residues. The V end lost 3 bases, the J end lost 7 bases, and 12 bases lay between the germline ends. This chain's CDR3 is CASSLGRASEAFF. CDR3 sequence (DNA): TGTGCCAGCAGTTTGGGCAGGGCTAGTGAAGCTTTCTTT.